What follows are 21 T cell receptor beta chains derived from one specimen sequenced in a study of OX40 agonist ivuxolimab in advanced cancers. Repertoires were generated with immunoSEQ multiplex PCR, while TCRdb's copy carries only in-frame clones and drops some. The table includes around 61,000 clones, about 80% detected once. Sequenced here: CD4+ or CD8+ T cells sorted from blood, sampled in a trial of the OX40 agonist ivuxolimab. The receptors shown here come from an adult with an advanced solid tumor such as melanoma, head and neck, liver or kidney cancer.

The chain joins TRBV7-2 to TRBJ2-3; D not certain. The germline V gene encodes CDR1 SGHTA and CDR2 FQGNSA. CDR3 size: 15 residues. The V gene lost 3 bases and the J gene lost 5 bases, with 15 bases spanning the gap. The CDR3: CASSLDNFSQDTQYF. The CDR3 nucleotides are TGTGCCAGCAGCTTGGATAATTTCAGTCAAGATACGCAGTATTTT.

The chain is built from TRBV6-4 and TRBJ2-3; the D gene is possibly TRBD2 (5 bases). CDR1 is MRHNA, CDR2 SNTAGT, per germline. CDR3 size: 14 residues. V was clipped by 4 bases and J by 4 bases, with 12 bases between them. The CDR3 reads CASSGLAGADTQYF. CDR3 sequence (DNA): TGTGCCAGCAGTGGTTTGGCGGGCGCAGATACGCAGTATTTT.

The V and J genes are TRBV5-1 and TRBJ2-7, with TRBD2 matching over 10 bases. This CDR3 has 15 amino acids. The germline V gene encodes CDR1 SGHRS and CDR2 YFSETQ. V lost 4 bases and J lost 4; bases outside the gene matches: 8. The CDR3 nucleotides read TGCGCCAGCAGCCTCCTTACTAGCGGGGATTACGAGCAGTACTTC. Protein product: CASSLLTSGDYEQYF.

V gene TRBV4-2 combines with J gene TRBJ2-5; D unresolved. Trimming cost V 2 bases and J 4 bases, with 14 bases left between them. Germline V lookup: CDR1 LGHNA, CDR2 YNFKEQ. The CDR3 covers 15 residues. The CDR3 loop is CASSQTPTSRETQYF. The CDR3 DNA reads as TGTGCCAGCAGCCAAACCCCGACATCGAGAGAGACCCAGTACTTC.

This clone came up once. V is TRBV5-6 and J is TRBJ2-7, with TRBD1 identical over 9 bases. The junction had 4 bases not matched to a gene; V was cut back by 4 bases and J by 2 bases. This CDR3 spans 14 amino acids. Germline V gene sequence: CDR1 SGHDT, CDR2 YYEEEE. The DNA for the CDR3 is TGTGCCAGCAGCCCACAGGGGGCAACCTACGAGCAGTACTTC. Translation: CASSPQGATYEQYF.

This chain uses TRBV7-2 with TRBJ2-3; D unresolved. CDR1 and CDR2 (germline): SGHTA, FQGNSA. Trimming took off 5 bases at V and 5 bases at J, with 8 bases between the two ends. The CDR3 spans 12 residues. Here the CDR3 DNA reads TGTGCCAGCAGCGCCACAGAAGATACGCAGTATTTT. It codes for CASSATEDTQYF.

This chain uses TRBV7-9 with TRBJ1-3; a possible D gene is TRBD1 (6 bases). This CDR3 contains 16 residues. Deletions cut 1 base from V and 6 bases from J, with 16 bases between. The germline CDR1 and CDR2 sequences are SEHNR and FQNEAQ (reference sequence). The CDR3 loop is CASSLVGGGLVNTIYF. Written as DNA, the CDR3 is TGTGCCAGCAGCTTAGTAGGGGGGGGCCTCGTAAACACCATATATTTT.

A single count supports this clone. The chain joins TRBV7-9 to TRBJ1-4, with D tentatively TRBD1 (5 bases). Germline lookup yields CDR1 SEHNR and CDR2 FQNEAQ (reference sequence). The CDR3 totals 14 residues. The ends were cut back, 2 bases at V and 6 bases at J, with 10 bases in the middle. The CDR3 loop reads CASSLPGRDEKLFF. CDR3 coding DNA: TGTGCCAGCAGCTTACCGGGGCGGGATGAAAAACTGTTTTTT.

The chain is built from TRBV5-1 and TRBJ1-1, with TRBD1 identical over 10 bases. CDR3 length: 13 residues. Unmatched junction bases numbered 1, after V lost 3 bases and J lost 5 bases. CDR1 SGHRS and CDR2 YFSETQ come from the germline V gene. Here the CDR3 DNA reads TGCGCCAGCAGCTGGGGACAGGGGACTGAAGCTTTCTTT. Translated: CASSWGQGTEAFF.

The chain recombines TRBV5-4 with TRBJ2-4, with 9 bases identical to TRBD1. This CDR3 region has 15 residues. Trimming took 4 bases from V and 7 from J; bases not matched to a gene: 9. CDR1 is SGHNT, CDR2 YYREEE, per germline (reference sequence). The chain's CDR3 is CASSPGTGNLNIQYF. The CDR3 DNA reads TGTGCCAGCAGCCCAGGGACAGGGAACCTGAACATTCAGTACTTC.

DNA for the CDR3: TGTGCCAGCAGCTTAGAGCCAGCTGAGGATTACGAGCAGTACTTC. It encodes CASSLEPAEDYEQYF. The chain employs TRBV11-1 and TRBJ2-7; D unresolved. Trimming took 1 base from V and 4 from J, leaving 14 bases between them. Germline V gene data show CDR1 as SGHAT and CDR2 as FQDESV (reference sequence). This CDR3 has 15 amino acids.

V and J are TRBV7-6 and TRBJ1-1; maybe TRBD1 (6 bases). CDR3 length equals 16 residues. Germline V gives CDR1 SGHVS, CDR2 FNYEAQ. Trimming shortened V by 2 bases and J by 5 bases, and 18 bases separated the two germline ends. The CDR3 coding sequence is TGTGCCAGCAGCTTATTTCCTTCAGGGGAAGGGACTGAAGCTTTCTTT. Protein product: CASSLFPSGEGTEAFF.

V gene TRBV6-5 combines with J gene TRBJ1-2; D unclear. V was pared by 4 bases and J by 1 base, with 10 bases between. The CDR3 spans 14 residues. From germline, CDR1 is MNHEY and CDR2 SVGAGI. The CDR3 bases are TGTGCCAGCAGTTCCTCGTGGGGTAACTATGGCTACACCTTC. Translating it yields CASSSSWGNYGYTF.

The rearrangement uses TRBV5-1 and TRBJ1-1; D perhaps matches TRBD1 (5 bases). V lost 0 bases and J lost 10, with 13 bases in between. Germline V gene data show CDR1 as SGHRS and CDR2 as YFSETQ. This CDR3 comprises 13 residues. As DNA, the CDR3 is TGCGCCAGCAGCTTGGCCCAGGACACACCAGCTTTCTTT. This translates into CASSLAQDTPAFF.

The V gene is TRBV6-5, the J gene TRBJ2-7; 8 bases map to TRBD2. Looked up from germline, CDR1 is MNHEY and CDR2 is SVGAGI. CDR3 length: 15 residues. The V gene end was trimmed by 6 bases and the J gene end by 5 bases; junction bases not matched to a gene: 12. CDR3 DNA sequence: TGTGCCAGCAGACCCTCGGGAGGGTCCAGCCACGAGCAGTACTTC. The encoded protein is CASRPSGGSSHEQYF.

The V gene is TRBV2, the J gene TRBJ2-5; 13 bases match TRBD2. The CDR3 spans 14 residues. The V gene's germline CDR1 is SNHLY and CDR2 FYNNEI. V lost 8 bases and J lost 5; bases outside the gene matches: 5. DNA of the CDR3: TGTGCCAGCCTCGAACTAGCGGGAGGGGAGACCCAGTACTTC. The encoded protein is CASLELAGGETQYF.

The chain employs TRBV30 and TRBJ1-5; D call uncertain. This CDR3 contains 13 residues. Germline V gene data show CDR1 as GTSNPN and CDR2 as SVGIG (reference sequence). V gave up 4 bases and J gave up 5 bases, with 12 bases separating them. CDR3 bases: TGTGCCTGGACCCACACGAAAGATCAGCCCCAGCATTTT. Its protein product is CAWTHTKDQPQHF.

This chain links TRBV11-3 with TRBJ2-7; no clear D. CDR1 is SGHNT, CDR2 YENEEA, per germline. Between the trimmed V and J ends, which lost 5 bases and 8 bases, there was a span of 19 bases. The CDR3 length is 14 residues. CDR3 nucleotides: TGTGCCAGCAGCATACCAGTGGGTCCTAGGAAGCAGTACTTC. It translates to CASSIPVGPRKQYF.

This sequence joins TRBV7-2 and TRBJ2-3; TRBD2 aligns across 7 bases. CDR1 and CDR2 from the germline V gene are SGHTA and FQGNSA. The junction had 6 bases not matched to a gene; V was cut back by 2 bases and J by 4 bases. The CDR3 is 15 amino acids. The CDR3 is CASSLQGGPSDTQYF. DNA of the CDR3: TGTGCCAGCAGCTTACAGGGAGGGCCATCAGATACGCAGTATTTT. Together with reference TRBV7-2 and TRBJ2-3, the CDR3 gives the full variable domain: GAGVSQSPSNKVTEKGKDVELRCDPISGHTALYWYRQSLGQGLEFLIYFQGNSAPDKSGLPSDRFSAERTGGSVSTLTIQRTQQEDSAVYLCASSLQGGPSDTQYFGPGTRLTVL.

This clone was seen a single time. The rearrangement links TRBV29-1 to TRBJ1-1; D is unclear. Deletions cut 5 bases from V and 1 base from J, with 11 bases between. Germline lookup yields CDR1 SQVTM and CDR2 ANQGSEA. This CDR3 contains 13 residues. The CDR3 nucleotides are TGCAGCGTTACTATTCAAGCGAACACTGAAGCTTTCTTT. Amino acids: CSVTIQANTEAFF.

The rearrangement uses TRBV28 and TRBJ1-2; D perhaps matches TRBD1 (6 bases). Trimming removed 10 bases from V and 4 bases from J, with 19 bases in between. The germline gives CDR1 MDHEN, CDR2 SYDVKM. The length of the CDR3 is 14 residues. CDR3 region: CAITSQGGGYGYTF. The CDR3 nucleotides are TGTGCCATCACCTCACAGGGTGGAGGCTATGGCTACACCTTC.